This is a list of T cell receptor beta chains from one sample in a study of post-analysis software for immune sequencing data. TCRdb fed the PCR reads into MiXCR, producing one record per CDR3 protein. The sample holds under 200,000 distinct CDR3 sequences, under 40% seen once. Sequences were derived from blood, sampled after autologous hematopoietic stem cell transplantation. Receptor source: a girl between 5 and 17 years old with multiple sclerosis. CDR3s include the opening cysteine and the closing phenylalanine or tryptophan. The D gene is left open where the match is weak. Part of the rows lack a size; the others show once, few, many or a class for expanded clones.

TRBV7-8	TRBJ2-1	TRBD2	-	CASSYKTAGGYNEQFF	TGTGCCAGCAGCTACAAAACAGCGGGAGGGTACAATGAGCAGTTCTTC
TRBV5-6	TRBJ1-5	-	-	CASSFRGYNQPQHF	TGTGCCAGCAGCTTTCGGGGTTACAATCAGCCCCAGCATTTT
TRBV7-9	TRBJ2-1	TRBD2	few	CASSNLAGAAYNEQFF	TGTGCCAGCAGCAACCTAGCGGGAGCGGCCTACAATGAGCAGTTCTTC
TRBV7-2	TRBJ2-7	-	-	CASSVRTPPYYEQYF	TGTGCCAGCAGCGTCCGGACCCCACCCTACTACGAGCAGTACTTC
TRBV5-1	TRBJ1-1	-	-	CASSSTGAAGTEAFF	TGCGCCAGCAGCTCAACAGGCGCCGCGGGCACTGAAGCTTTCTTT
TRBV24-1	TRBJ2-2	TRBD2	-	CATSDLPPGLEVGELFF	TGTGCCACCAGTGATTTACCCCCGGGACTAGAAGTCGGGGAGCTGTTTTTT
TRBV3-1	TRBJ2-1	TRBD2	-	CASRSGLAGYMGYNEQFF	TGTGCCAGCAGGTCCGGGTTAGCGGGATATATGGGGTACAATGAGCAGTTCTTC
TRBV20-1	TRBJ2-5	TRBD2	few	CSASELAAIVEQETQYF	TGCAGTGCTAGTGAGCTAGCGGCAATTGTGGAGCAAGAGACCCAGTACTTC
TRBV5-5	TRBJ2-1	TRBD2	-	CASSADRGGISYNEQFF	TGTGCCAGCAGCGCCGACCGGGGGGGAATCTCCTACAATGAGCAGTTCTTC
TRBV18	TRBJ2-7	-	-	CASSPRTAGSSSYEQYF	TGTGCCAGCTCACCCCGCACGGCAGGGTCAAGCTCCTACGAGCAGTACTTC
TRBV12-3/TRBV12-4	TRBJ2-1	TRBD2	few	CASSFGGSWGNEQFF	TGTGCCAGCAGTTTCGGCGGGAGCTGGGGCAATGAGCAGTTCTTC
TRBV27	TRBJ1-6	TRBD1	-	CASSARDRGNSPLHF	TGTGCCAGCAGTGCCAGGGACAGGGGTAATTCACCCCTCCACTTT
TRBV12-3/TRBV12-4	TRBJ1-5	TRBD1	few	CASSSWTGAEHQPQHF	TGTGCCAGCAGTTCCTGGACAGGGGCCGAGCATCAGCCCCAGCATTTT
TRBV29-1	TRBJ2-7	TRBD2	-	CSVEDRGSGHPRSHEQYF	TGCAGCGTTGAAGATAGGGGTAGCGGGCACCCCCGGAGTCACGAGCAGTACTTC
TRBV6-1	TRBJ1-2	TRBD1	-	CASSESHRGGGYTF	TGTGCCAGCAGTGAATCCCACAGGGGCGGTGGCTACACCTTC
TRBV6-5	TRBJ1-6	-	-	CASRGINSPLHF	TGTGCCAGCAGGGGGATTAATTCACCCCTCCACTTT
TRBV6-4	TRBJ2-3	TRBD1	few	CASSDGTGGADTQYF	TGTGCCAGCAGTGACGGGACAGGGGGCGCAGATACGCAGTATTTT
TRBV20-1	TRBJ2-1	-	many	CSARRQENEQFF	TGCAGTGCTAGGCGACAGGAGAATGAGCAGTTCTTC
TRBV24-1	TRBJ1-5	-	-	CATRPNKGHQPQHF	TGTGCCACCAGACCCAACAAGGGTCATCAGCCCCAGCATTTT
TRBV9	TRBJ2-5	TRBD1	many	CASSNLQYNRGRETQYF	TGTGCCAGCAGCAATCTTCAATATAACAGGGGCAGGGAGACCCAGTACTTC
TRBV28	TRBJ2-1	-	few	CASSNLAAGEQFF	TGTGCCAGCAGTAACCTAGCAGCCGGTGAGCAGTTCTTC
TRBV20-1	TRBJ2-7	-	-	CSARDGTSYEQYF	TGCAGTGCTAGAGACGGGACCTCTTACGAGCAGTACTTC
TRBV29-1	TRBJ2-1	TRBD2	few	CSVDSSGRIGNEQFF	TGCAGCGTTGATTCCAGCGGGAGGATCGGGAATGAGCAGTTCTTC
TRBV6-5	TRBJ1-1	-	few	CASRLRAGPRQTEAFF	TGTGCCAGCAGACTTCGAGCTGGGCCCCGGCAAACTGAAGCTTTCTTT
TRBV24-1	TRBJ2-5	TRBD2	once	CATSDARLAGEETQYF	TGTGCCACCAGTGACGCCAGACTAGCGGGAGAGGAGACCCAGTACTTC
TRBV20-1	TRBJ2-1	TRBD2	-	CSAPPSGRTSYNEQFF	TGCAGTGCACCCCCTAGCGGGAGGACATCCTACAATGAGCAGTTCTTC
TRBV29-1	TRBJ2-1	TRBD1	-	CSVSGTDTYGEQFF	TGCAGCGTTTCCGGGACAGATACTTATGGTGAGCAGTTCTTC